Each of the 28 T cell receptor beta chains below was sequenced from the same sample in a study of blood T cells in healthy people across ages (dated by TCRdb to about 2015). Libraries were constructed by 5' RACE. Instrument used: Illumina HiSeq 2500. The second PCR ran for about 6 to 11 cycles and used a J-beta primer mix along with a sample-barcoded 5' primer. TCRdb trimmed public reads at Q25 via fastp, called clones via MiXCR and kept in-frame beta chains. Rows matching on CDR3 protein sequence are summarized as one entry with the most common DNA and genes. A total of over 1,500,000 distinct CDR3 sequences appear in this sample, around half of them only once. Less than 2.5% of the sample is taken by the ten largest. The sequenced sample consisted of blood. The receptors originated from a woman aged 40 to 49 in good health.

The V and J genes are TRBV7-2 and TRBJ2-3; 10 bases line up with TRBD1. CDR1 SGHTA and CDR2 FQGNSA come from the germline V gene. V lost 5 bases to trimming and J lost 4 bases; unmatched junction nucleotides: 9. The CDR3 has 16 residues. The CDR3 loop reads CASSPYTGQGADTQYF. CDR3 sequence (DNA): TGTGCCAGCAGCCCCTACACTGGACAGGGGGCAGATACGCAGTATTTT.

This clonotype has more than one count but fewer than ten. The gene calls are TRBV3-1 and TRBJ2-4; possibly TRBD1 for D (5 bases). The J call may be faulty, since TRBJ2-7 better matches the DNA end. The CDR3 consists of 13 residues. CDR1 and CDR2 from the germline V gene are LGHDT and YNNKEL (reference sequence). The CDR3 region has the DNA TGTGCCAGCAGCCGCCAGGACAACTACGAGCAGTACTTC. Amino acids: CASSRQDNYEQYF.

The CDR3 coding sequence is TGTGCCAGCAGCAACGCGAGGGCAGAGGTCTATGGCTACACCTTC. It specifies CASSNARAEVYGYTF. The chain recombines TRBV6-2 or TRBV6-3 with TRBJ1-2; the D is unclear. The length of the CDR3 is 15 residues. The germline CDR1 and CDR2 sequences are MNHEY and SVGEGT. The germline V and J ends were trimmed by 6 bases and 4 bases, with 18 bases remaining between them.

The table lists this clonotype with a few counts. V gene TRBV20-1 combines with J gene TRBJ2-3, with D possibly matching TRBD2 (6 bases). The CDR3 extends over 17 amino acids. V was cut by 4 bases and J by 2 bases, with 22 bases left in between. Germline values: CDR1 DFQATT, CDR2 SNEGSKA (reference sequence). The CDR3 region has the DNA TGCAGTGCTAACAGCAAAGGGGACTCCCATCCCACAGATACGCAGTATTTT. Protein: CSANSKGDSHPTDTQYF.

The chain carries TRBV15 and TRBJ1-4; D might be TRBD1 (5 bases). CDR1 and CDR2 from the germline V gene are LNHNV and YYDKDF (reference sequence). Between the trimmed V and J ends, which lost 6 bases and 11 bases, there was a span of 19 bases. This CDR3 contains 14 residues. DNA of the CDR3: TGTGCCACCAGTACGGGGGGGGGACTCGGGAAACTGTTTTTT. Its translation is CATSTGGGLGKLFF.

The J gene is TRBJ2-3, the V gene TRBV6-5; the match to TRBD1 covers 9 bases. The CDR3 runs to 16 residues. The germline V gene has CDR1 MNHEY and CDR2 SVGAGI. V dropped 5 bases and J dropped 1; count of bases not matched to a gene: 7. The CDR3 nucleotides are TGTGCCAGCAGTCCAAACAGGGGGCTGGGCACAGATACGCAGTATTTT. Translating gives CASSPNRGLGTDTQYF.

The genes are TRBV6-1 and TRBJ1-6; no clear D. The CDR3 extends over 16 amino acids. Germline loops: CDR1 MNHNS, CDR2 SASEGT. Trimming took 10 bases from V and 7 from J, leaving 23 bases between them. CDR3 nucleotide sequence: TGTGCCACCTTTCCTCACATGAGATCCGGCAATTCACCCCTCCACTTT. Its protein product is CATFPHMRSGNSPLHF.

J is TRBJ2-1 and V is TRBV28; 16 nucleotides agree with TRBD2. The trim removed 5 bases at V and 7 bases at J, leaving 8 bases unmatched. CDR1 and CDR2 (germline): MDHEN, SYDVKM. This CDR3 has 17 amino acids. In nucleotides, the CDR3 is TGTGCCAGCAGTGGGGGACTAGCGGGGGGGCACCAGAATGAGCAGTTCTTC. Protein sequence: CASSGGLAGGHQNEQFF. The variable domain in full, completed from reference TRBV28 and TRBJ2-1, reads DVKVTQSSRYLVKRTGEKVFLECVQDMDHENMFWYRQDPGLGLRLIYFSYDVKMKEKGDIPEGYSVSREKKERFSLILESASTNQTSMYLCASSGGLAGGHQNEQFFGPGTRLTVL.

V is TRBV15 and J is TRBJ2-1; D unresolved. V was clipped by 3 bases and J by 7 bases, with 13 bases between them. Germline V gene lookup returns CDR1 LNHNV and CDR2 YYDKDF (reference sequence). The CDR3 is 14 amino acids. The CDR3 here is CATSSPWVSNEQFF. The CDR3, as DNA: TGTGCCACCAGCAGCCCCTGGGTCAGTAATGAGCAGTTCTTC. Full variable domain (missing parts from reference TRBV15 and TRBJ2-1): DAMVIQNPRYQVTQFGKPVTLSCSQTLNHNVMYWYQQKSSQAPKLLFHYYDKDFNNEADTPDNFQSRRPNTSFCFLDIRSPGLGDTAMYLCATSSPWVSNEQFFGPGTRLTVL.

V is TRBV20-1 and J is TRBJ1-4; tentative D call: TRBD1 (5 bases). The length of the CDR3 is 14 residues. CDR1 and CDR2 from the germline V gene are DFQATT and SNEGSKA (reference sequence). V lost 1 base and J 7 bases, leaving 13 bases between the germline ends. In DNA form, the CDR3 reads TGCAGTGCTAGAGCCGCGTCCAGGGTTGAAAAACTGTTTTTT. Amino acid sequence: CSARAASRVEKLFF.

The CDR3 loop is CASSQRSDSADTQYF. CDR3 nucleotide sequence: TGCGCCAGCAGCCAGAGATCGGACTCTGCAGATACGCAGTATTTT. The chain has TRBV4-1 and TRBJ2-3, with a weak D call TRBD2 (5 bases). V gave up 3 bases and J gave up 4 bases, with 14 bases separating them. The CDR3 extends over 15 amino acids. Germline V lookup: CDR1 MGHRA, CDR2 YSYEKL.

This chain connects TRBV21-1 to TRBJ2-5; the D segment call TRBD1 is taken from the table without a DNA check. TRBV21-1 is a pseudogene locus. This CDR3 contains 13 residues. The CDR3 sequence: CASSKVAIREQYF. CDR3 coding DNA: TGTGCCAGCAGCAAAGTAGCGATCAGGGAGCAGTACTTC.

This clonotype has a handful of counts. The chain combines TRBV20-1 with TRBJ1-5; tentatively, D is TRBD1 (5 bases). Trimming stripped 0 bases from V and 7 bases from J, with 13 bases between. CDR1 and CDR2 from the germline V gene are DFQATT and SNEGSKA (reference sequence). CDR3 length equals 14 residues. CDR3 sequence (DNA): TGCAGTGCTAGAGAAGGGATAGACAGCCAGCCCCAGCATTTT. Protein: CSAREGIDSQPQHF.

Concerning this clonotype: The junction and the germline gene differ at one end; a read error may be behind it. The rearrangement uses TRBV6-2 or TRBV6-3 and TRBJ2-4; TRBD1 agrees at 8 bases. TRBJ2-7 matches the DNA end more closely, so the J call is doubtful. Germline CDR1 MNHEY, CDR2 SVGEGT. The CDR3 has 14 amino acids. This CDR3 is CASKQGVSGYEQYF. The DNA of the CDR3 is TGCGCCAGCAAACAGGGGGTGAGTGGGTACGAGCAGTACTTC.

The chain carries TRBV7-3 and TRBJ2-1; D is possibly TRBD2 (7 bases). There are 16 residues in the CDR3. V was cut by 1 base and J by 4 bases, with 14 bases left in between. CDR1 and CDR2 from the germline V gene are SGHTA and FQGTGA. This chain's CDR3 is CASSLKGGGPYNEQFF. In nucleotides, the CDR3 is TGTGCCAGCAGCTTAAAAGGCGGGGGCCCATACAATGAGCAGTTCTTC.

The chain carries TRBV20-1 and TRBJ2-5, with 7 bases lining up with TRBD1. In germline, CDR1 is DFQATT, CDR2 SNEGSKA (reference sequence). V dropped 3 bases and J dropped 5; count of bases not matched to a gene: 6. The CDR3 loop spans 13 amino acids. The CDR3 loop reads CSASKGGAETQYF. The CDR3, as DNA: TGCAGTGCTAGTAAAGGGGGCGCTGAGACCCAGTACTTC.

Regarding this clonotype: Sequence at one end of the junction differs from germline and may be a read error. This chain joins TRBV4-3 and TRBJ2-1; D unresolved. The CDR3 extends over 13 amino acids. The V gene's germline CDR1 is LGHNA and CDR2 YSLEER. CDR3 amino acids: CASSQGMGNERFF. In DNA form, the CDR3 reads TGCGCCAGCAGCCAAGGGATGGGTAATGAGCGGTTCTTC.

The genes are TRBV7-3 and TRBJ2-3, with D perhaps TRBD1 (6 bases). Deletions cut 1 base from V and 0 bases from J, with 11 bases between. The CDR3 length is 16 residues. CDR1 and CDR2 from the germline V gene are SGHTA and FQGTGA. CDR3 amino acids: CASSLRQGLSTDTQYF. The DNA of the CDR3 is TGTGCCAGCAGCTTAAGGCAGGGGCTTAGCACAGATACGCAGTATTTT.

This clonotype was detected many times. The V and J genes are TRBV7-9 and TRBJ2-5; no clear D. Deletions cut 3 bases from V and 2 bases from J, with 10 bases between. The CDR3 sequence is 14 residues long. Germline CDR1 SEHNR, CDR2 FQNEAQ (reference sequence). The CDR3 coding sequence is TGTGCCAGCAGCTTTGGTACAGCACAAGAGACCCAGTACTTC. Encoded protein: CASSFGTAQETQYF.

This clonotype showed up just a few times. This chain joins TRBV7-2 and TRBJ2-5, with D perhaps TRBD1 or TRBD2 (5 bases each). Germline lookup yields CDR1 SGHTA and CDR2 FQGNSA. The CDR3 has 16 amino acids. V was clipped by 8 bases and J by 6 bases, with 25 bases between them. CDR3 amino acids: CASGGQEALSVQTQYF. CDR3 sequence (DNA): TGTGCCAGCGGGGGTCAGGAAGCCCTGTCAGTGCAGACCCAGTACTTC.

This clonotype is a singleton in its sample. This rearrangement joins TRBV6-6 to TRBJ2-3; D may be TRBD1 (5 bases). Looked up from germline, CDR1 is MNHNY and CDR2 is SVGAGI (reference sequence). The CDR3 runs 14 residues. Deletions cut 2 bases from V and 6 bases from J, with 12 bases between. The CDR3 DNA follows: TGTGCCAGCAGTTACGAGCAGGACACGGATACGCAGTATTTT. It codes for CASSYEQDTDTQYF.

The CDR3 is CSVEEVEGEGEKLFF. In nucleotides, the CDR3 is TGCAGCGTTGAAGAAGTTGAGGGAGAGGGGGAAAAACTGTTTTTT. V usage is TRBV29-1 and J usage is TRBJ1-4; D is possibly TRBD1 (5 bases). CDR1 is SQVTM, CDR2 ANQGSEA, per germline. Trimming removed 0 bases at V and 8 bases at J, with 16 bases between. This CDR3 has 15 amino acids.

This clonotype was seen a handful of times. This chain joins TRBV7-2 and TRBJ1-6; D possibly corresponds to TRBD1 (5 bases). The CDR3 totals 15 residues. V lost 8 bases, J lost 9 bases, and 20 bases lay in between. CDR1 and CDR2 (germline): SGHTA, FQGNSA. The CDR3 reads CASLKRQGLGSPLHF. In DNA form, the CDR3 reads TGTGCCAGCCTCAAACGGCAGGGATTAGGTTCACCCCTCCACTTT.

About this clonotype itself: Its ends do not fully match the called genes, so a read error is possible. The DNA of the CDR3 is TGTGCCAGCGGCTTAGATCGGGGAGAGGAGCAGTTCTTC. It yields the protein CASGLDRGEEQFF. The V call is TRBV7-3, the J call TRBJ2-1; the D gene is possibly TRBD2 (5 bases). This CDR3 contains 13 residues. From germline, CDR1 is SGHTA and CDR2 FQGTGA.

The chain is built from TRBV29-1 and TRBJ1-6; D is possibly TRBD1 (6 bases). Per the germline V gene, CDR1 is SQVTM and CDR2 is ANQGSEA. This CDR3 is built from 13 residues. V lost 5 bases and J lost 8, with 13 bases in between. The CDR3, as DNA: TGCAGCGTTCTAGACAGGTTCGATTCACCCCTCCACTTT. Its translation: CSVLDRFDSPLHF.

J is TRBJ1-1 and V is TRBV7-2; TRBD1 matches 8 bases. This CDR3 contains 15 residues. Trimming at V came to 6 bases and at J to 4 bases, leaving 10 bases not matched to a gene. Germline values: CDR1 SGHTA, CDR2 FQGNSA. The CDR3 DNA reads TGTGCCAGCAGAAAAGACAGGGGAGGTGGCACTGAAGCTTTCTTT. Its translation: CASRKDRGGGTEAFF. Supplemented by reference TRBV7-2 and TRBJ1-1, the full variable domain reads GAGVSQSPSNKVTEKGKDVELRCDPISGHTALYWYRQSLGQGLEFLIYFQGNSAPDKSGLPSDRFSAERTGGSVSTLTIQRTQQEDSAVYLCASRKDRGGGTEAFFGQGTRLTVV.

V usage is TRBV12-3 or TRBV12-4 and J usage is TRBJ2-3; D unresolved. V lost 5 bases and J 5 bases, leaving 11 bases between the germline ends. This CDR3 contains 13 residues. CDR3 loop: CASSHHPEDTQYF. The CDR3 nucleotides read TGTGCCAGCAGTCACCATCCAGAAGATACGCAGTATTTT.

The chain is built from TRBV11-2 and TRBJ2-4, with D possibly TRBD2 on 5 matching bases. TRBJ2-5 explains the end of the DNA better; the J call may be wrong. This CDR3 comprises 15 residues. CDR1 is SGHAT and CDR2 is FQNNGV in the germline V gene. As DNA, the CDR3 is TGTGCCAGCAGCTTCCTAATCGGGGTCCGTGAGACCCAGTACTTC. Residues: CASSFLIGVRETQYF.